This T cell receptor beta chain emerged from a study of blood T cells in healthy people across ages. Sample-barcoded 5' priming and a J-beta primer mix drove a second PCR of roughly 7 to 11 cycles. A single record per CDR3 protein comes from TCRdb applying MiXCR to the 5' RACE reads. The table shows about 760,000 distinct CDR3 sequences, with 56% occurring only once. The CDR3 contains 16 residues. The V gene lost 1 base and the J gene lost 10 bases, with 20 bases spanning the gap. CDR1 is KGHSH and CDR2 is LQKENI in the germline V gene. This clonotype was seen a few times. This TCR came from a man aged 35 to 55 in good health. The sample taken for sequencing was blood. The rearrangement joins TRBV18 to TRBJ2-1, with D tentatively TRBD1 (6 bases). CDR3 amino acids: CASSPLDSSGAREQFF. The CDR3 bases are TGTGCCAGCTCACCACTGGATTCGTCAGGGGCGAGGGAGCAGTTCTTC.